These 25 T cell receptor beta chains share one sample of origin, sequenced in a study of blood T cell repertoires in COVID-19. The repertoire was sequenced with immunoSEQ multiplex PCR; TCRdb's copy has only in-frame clones and lacks some. The sample consists of about 74,000 clones, 84% of them appearing once. The sequencing sample was made of peripheral blood. Every receptor here comes from a man between 65 and 85 years old with acute or convalescent COVID-19.

The rearrangement links TRBV19 to TRBJ2-7; D might be TRBD1 (6 bases). The CDR3 length is 14 residues. V was cut by 5 bases and J by 4 bases, with 15 bases left in between. The germline gives CDR1 LNHDA, CDR2 SQIVND (reference sequence). The CDR3 nucleotides read TGTGCCAGTAGTGTGACAGGAGCCGCTTACGAGCAGTACTTC. Protein product: CASSVTGAAYEQYF.

V is TRBV19 and J is TRBJ1-1, with unresolved D. The CDR3 covers 14 residues. V gave up 6 bases and J gave up 1 base, with 12 bases separating them. Germline loops: CDR1 LNHDA, CDR2 SQIVND (reference sequence). The DNA for the CDR3 is TGTGCCAGTAGCCTCTCCTGGCAGAACACTGAAGCTTTCTTT. Its translation: CASSLSWQNTEAFF.

This clone is a singleton in its sample. The chain carries TRBV19 and TRBJ1-2; 11 bases agree with TRBD1. This CDR3 has 14 residues. Trimming took 6 bases from V and 6 from J; bases not matched to a gene: 6. Germline lookup yields CDR1 LNHDA and CDR2 SQIVND (reference sequence). The CDR3 DNA is TGTGCCAGTAGGAGGGACAGGGGGACAAATGGCTACACCTTC. Translated, it gives CASRRDRGTNGYTF.

This clone has a handful of counts. The V call is TRBV11-2, the J call TRBJ1-6, with 7 positions matching TRBD1. Looked up from germline, CDR1 is SGHAT and CDR2 is FQNNGV. The junction had 11 bases not matched to a gene; V was cut back by 5 bases and J by 13 bases. The CDR3 totals 14 residues. In nucleotides, the CDR3 is TGTGCCAGCAGCCTGAGACAGGGAAGCACGCCCCTCCACTTT. It translates to CASSLRQGSTPLHF.

This rearrangement joins TRBV15 to TRBJ2-7; D might be TRBD2 (6 bases). The CDR3 extends over 16 amino acids. The germline gives CDR1 LNHNV, CDR2 YYDKDF (reference sequence). V was clipped by 3 bases and J by 1 base, with 16 bases between them. The DNA for the CDR3 is TGTGCCACCAGCAGCTACGGGGGTCACGATTCCTACGAGCAGTACTTC. This translates into CATSSYGGHDSYEQYF.

The chain joins TRBV3-1 (or the pseudogene TRBV3-2) to TRBJ1-1; 8 bases are a match to TRBD1. There are 14 residues in the CDR3. Germline CDR1 reads LGHDT; CDR2 reads YNNKEL (reference sequence). V was pared by 4 bases and J by 2 bases, with 3 bases of the junction left unmatched. CDR3 coding DNA: TGTGCCAGCAGCCCGACAGGGGCTAACACTGAAGCTTTCTTT. Translating it yields CASSPTGANTEAFF.

There are a few counts of this clone. The chain links TRBV7-6 to TRBJ2-1, with 10 bases lining up with TRBD2. V lost 5 bases to trimming and J lost 1 base; unmatched junction nucleotides: 8. Germline CDR1 SGHVS, CDR2 FNYEAQ. This CDR3 is built from 17 residues. CDR3 nucleotides: TGTGCCAGCAGCCCTATAGCGGGGGGAGGGTCCTACAATGAGCAGTTCTTC. As protein: CASSPIAGGGSYNEQFF. Using reference TRBV7-6 and TRBJ2-1 for the parts outside the CDR3, the full variable domain is GAGVSQSPRYKVTKRGQDVALRCDPISGHVSLYWYRQALGQGPEFLTYFNYEAQQDKSGLPNDRFSAERPEGSISTLTIQRTEQRDSAMYRCASSPIAGGGSYNEQFFGPGTRLTVL.

This chain links TRBV19 with TRBJ2-2; 7 positions match TRBD1. Germline loops: CDR1 LNHDA, CDR2 SQIVND (reference sequence). The CDR3 is 15 residues long. Unmatched junction bases numbered 10, after V lost 5 bases and J lost 7 bases. CDR3 sequence: CASSHITGDRGELFF. DNA for the CDR3: TGTGCCAGTAGTCACATCACAGGGGACCGCGGGGAGCTGTTTTTT.

Only one count was recorded for this clone. The gene calls are TRBV5-8 and TRBJ1-1, with a weak D call TRBD1 (6 bases). CDR1 and CDR2 from the germline V gene are SGHTS and YDEGEE. This CDR3 contains 12 residues. V gave up 7 bases and J gave up 5 bases, with 12 bases separating them. For the CDR3, the DNA is TGTGCCAGCGGCAGGGGAGTAACTGAAGCTTTCTTT. Protein: CASGRGVTEAFF.

This chain uses TRBV20-1 with TRBJ1-6, with D possibly matching TRBD1 (6 bases). Trimming took off 3 bases at V and 7 bases at J, with 13 bases between the two ends. CDR1 and CDR2 from the germline V gene are DFQATT and SNEGSKA (reference sequence). The CDR3 consists of 14 residues. The CDR3 loop reads CSASIGRGNSPLHF. CDR3 DNA sequence: TGCAGTGCTAGTATTGGCAGGGGAAATTCACCCCTCCACTTT.

A remark on this clone: Compared with germline, one end of the junction differs, possibly owing to a read error. The chain uses TRBV6-5 and TRBJ2-2; the match to TRBD2 covers 8 bases. The CDR3 length is 16 residues. Looked up from germline, CDR1 is MNHEY and CDR2 is SVGAGI. The CDR3 protein is CASSYSSGGSTGELFF. Here the CDR3 DNA reads TGTGCCAGCAGCTACTCCAGCGGGGGATCCACCGGGGAGCTGTTTTTT.

This clone was counted once. The chain links TRBV7-3 to TRBJ2-3; 11 nucleotides agree with TRBD2. There are 15 residues in the CDR3. Germline-derived CDR1 and CDR2 are SGHTA and FQGTGA. The V and J ends lost 5 bases and 7 bases, in that order; junction bases with no gene match: 8. Written as DNA, the CDR3 is TGTGCCAGCAGCACGACTAGCGGGACGGGGAATACGCAGTATTTT. Translating it yields CASSTTSGTGNTQYF.

The rearrangement links TRBV7-9 to TRBJ2-5, with D perhaps TRBD2 (5 bases). Germline V CDR1 and CDR2: SEHNR, FQNEAQ (reference sequence). The V end was cut by 6 bases, the J end by 7 bases, with 18 bases between. This CDR3 contains 14 residues. CDR3 sequence reads: CASRERGPRVTQYF. The CDR3 DNA reads as TGTGCCAGCAGGGAACGGGGTCCGCGGGTGACCCAGTACTTC.

The J gene is TRBJ2-1, the V gene TRBV19; 9 bases match TRBD2. The V and J ends lost 4 bases and 7 bases, in that order; junction bases with no gene match: 8. Germline V gives CDR1 LNHDA, CDR2 SQIVND (reference sequence). The CDR3 contains 15 residues. The CDR3 here is CASSKAGGPWNEQFF. The CDR3 DNA sequence: TGTGCCAGTAGTAAGGCGGGAGGGCCTTGGAATGAGCAGTTCTTC.

V usage is TRBV14 and J usage is TRBJ2-3; D might be TRBD2 (6 bases). Germline lookup yields CDR1 SGHDN and CDR2 FVKESK. The V end lost 7 bases, the J end lost 4 bases, and 33 bases lay between the germline ends. This CDR3 comprises 20 residues. CDR3 protein: CASTPAGVAARGGVSDTQYF. CDR3 DNA sequence: TGTGCCAGCACCCCTGCCGGGGTAGCGGCGAGAGGAGGGGTGTCAGATACGCAGTATTTT.

V gene TRBV28 combines with J gene TRBJ1-5; 7 nucleotides align to TRBD1. The CDR3 loop spans 17 amino acids. V trimming: 4 bases; J trimming: 4 bases; junction bases outside the gene matches: 13. The germline V gene encodes CDR1 MDHEN and CDR2 SYDVKM. CDR3 in DNA: TGTGCCAGCAGTTCGTTAACCACGGACAGGCTGAATCAGCCCCAGCATTTT. Amino acid sequence: CASSSLTTDRLNQPQHF.

V gene TRBV6-5 combines with J gene TRBJ2-7; TRBD2 agrees at 8 bases. This CDR3 region has 14 residues. With V trimmed by 7 bases and J by 4 bases, 9 bases remained unmatched. Looked up from germline, CDR1 is MNHEY and CDR2 is SVGAGI. Here the CDR3 DNA reads TGTGCCAGCAAAAAGAGCGGGAGTCCTTACGAGCAGTACTTC. Encoded protein: CASKKSGSPYEQYF.

This chain links TRBV9 with TRBJ2-3; 12 nucleotides line up with TRBD2. The V gene end was trimmed by 4 bases and the J gene end by 4 bases; junction bases not matched to a gene: 7. The CDR3 runs to 16 residues. Per the germline V gene, CDR1 is SGDLS and CDR2 is YYNGEE. The CDR3 protein is CASSKRTSGVADTQYF. In DNA form, the CDR3 reads TGTGCCAGCAGCAAACGGACTAGCGGGGTGGCAGATACGCAGTATTTT.

The chain carries TRBV21-1 and TRBJ1-5. TRBV21-1 is shown as a pseudogene. The CDR3 totals 16 residues. The CDR3 nucleotides are TGTGCCAGCAGCAAACACGGGGAAGGCTGCAATCAGCCCCAGCATTTT. Protein sequence: CASSKHGEGCNQPQHF.

The chain joins TRBV5-1 to TRBJ2-5, with D possibly being TRBD2 (6 bases). CDR1 SGHRS and CDR2 YFSETQ come from the germline V gene. The CDR3 totals 14 residues. V was trimmed by 0 bases and J by 1 base, leaving 7 bases between them. For the CDR3, the DNA is TGCGCCAGCAGCTTGGGCGGGACCCAAGAGACCCAGTACTTC. Its translation is CASSLGGTQETQYF.

The CDR3 region has the DNA TGTGCCACCTCGTTTCGGGGCTACACCTTC. Translating gives CATSFRGYTF. This rearrangement joins TRBV6-5 to TRBJ1-2; D is undetermined. The CDR3 totals 10 residues. Trimming removed 10 bases from V and 8 bases from J, with 11 bases in between. Germline V gives CDR1 MNHEY, CDR2 SVGAGI.

There are many counts of this clone. For the CDR3, the DNA is TGCAGCGTTACCCTAGCGGACACCTACGAGCAGTACTTC. Protein: CSVTLADTYEQYF. This sequence joins TRBV29-1 and TRBJ2-7; 7 nucleotides line up with TRBD2. CDR1 and CDR2 (germline): SQVTM, ANQGSEA. Trimming took 5 bases from V and 2 from J; bases not matched to a gene: 6. CDR3 length equals 13 residues.

This chain uses TRBV4-3 with TRBJ2-7; 12 positions match TRBD1. The V and J ends lost 3 bases and 7 bases, in that order; junction bases with no gene match: 10. The CDR3 has 16 amino acids. The germline V gene has CDR1 LGHNA and CDR2 YSLEER. CDR3 region: CASSQYPGQGAREQYF. The CDR3 nucleotides read TGCGCCAGCAGCCAGTATCCGGGACAGGGGGCGAGGGAGCAGTACTTC.

CDR3 sequence reads: CATREGLQETQYF. CDR3 DNA sequence: TGTGCCACCAGGGAGGGGCTCCAAGAGACCCAGTACTTC. J is TRBJ2-5 and V is TRBV24-1; D is possibly TRBD2 (6 bases). The CDR3 sequence is 13 residues long. The ends were cut back, 7 bases at V and 1 base at J, with 9 bases in the middle. Germline V gives CDR1 KGHDR, CDR2 SFDVKD.

The chain combines TRBV5-5 with TRBJ1-1; possible D gene TRBD1, 5 bases. With 3 bases removed from V and 5 bases from J, the gap between germline ends came to 8 bases. The CDR3 length is 12 residues. The germline V gene has CDR1 SGHKS and CDR2 YYEKEE (reference sequence). CDR3 sequence: CASSWGRTEAFF. The CDR3 DNA is TGTGCCAGCAGCTGGGGGAGGACTGAAGCTTTCTTT.